The 18 T cell receptor beta chains presented below share a single source sample, sequenced in a study of blood T cells in healthy people across ages. Primers used in a second PCR of about 6 to 11 cycles were a sample-barcoded 5' primer and a J-beta primer mix. TCRdb processed the 5' RACE reads anew with MiXCR; each CDR3 protein has one entry. There are some 860,000 distinct CDR3 sequences in the sample; roughly 56% occur only once, and roughly 24% lies in the top ten. Sequenced input: blood. These receptors were collected from a man aged 40-49 years in good health.

The chain couples TRBV6-2 or TRBV6-3 to TRBJ1-5, with D uncertain. The CDR3 consists of 15 residues. The V and J ends lost 5 bases and 2 bases respectively, with 13 bases between them. From germline, CDR1 is MNHEY and CDR2 SVGEGT. The CDR3 protein is CASSAGERRNQPQHF. CDR3 DNA sequence: TGTGCCAGCAGTGCCGGCGAGCGTCGCAATCAGCCCCAGCATTTT.

The genes are TRBV21-1 and TRBJ2-7; TRBD2 reflects the table's D call only, with no check against the DNA. TRBV21-1 is assigned pseudogene status. The CDR3 covers 21 residues. The CDR3 loop is CASSNPLSSGRNWVPLYEQYF. The CDR3 region has the DNA TGTGCCAGCAGCAACCCTTTGAGTAGCGGGAGGAATTGGGTGCCACTGTACGAGCAGTACTTC.

The V call is TRBV28, the J call TRBJ2-1, with a weak D call TRBD2 (6 bases). There are 16 residues in the CDR3. The V end was cut by 7 bases, the J end by 1 base, with 17 bases between. The germline gives CDR1 MDHEN, CDR2 SYDVKM. The chain's CDR3 is CASTWGGGSSYNEQFF. The CDR3 DNA sequence: TGTGCCAGCACCTGGGGAGGTGGGAGTTCCTACAATGAGCAGTTCTTC.

This clonotype appeared a single time. J is TRBJ1-2 and V is TRBV20-1, with 7 bases that match TRBD1. In germline, CDR1 is DFQATT, CDR2 SNEGSKA (reference sequence). V was clipped by 4 bases and J by 2 bases; unmatched bases: 7. The CDR3 consists of 14 residues. The DNA of the CDR3 is TGCAGTGCTAAAAGACAGGGACAGAACTATGGCTACACCTTC. The encoded protein is CSAKRQGQNYGYTF.

This sequence joins TRBV6-6 and TRBJ2-1, with D possibly being TRBD1 (5 bases). Trimming left V 6 bases short and J 7 bases short, with 22 bases between. Germline CDR1 reads MNHNY; CDR2 reads SVGAGI (reference sequence). This CDR3 region has 16 residues. In nucleotides, the CDR3 is TGTGCCAGCAGGGACCAGGGTCGGGTGGGTGGAAATGAGCAGTTCTTC. Its translation is CASRDQGRVGGNEQFF.

The chain links TRBV7-2 to TRBJ2-1, with 10 bases matching TRBD2. Germline CDR1 and CDR2: SGHTA and FQGNSA. Trimming took 5 bases from V and 9 from J; bases not matched to a gene: 10. This CDR3 is 15 amino acids long. The chain's CDR3 is CASSRGGLAIGEQFF. CDR3 in DNA: TGTGCCAGCAGCAGGGGGGGACTAGCGATCGGTGAGCAGTTCTTC.

The chain combines TRBV7-2 with TRBJ2-3; TRBD2 matches 8 bases. This CDR3 region has 17 residues. Germline V gene data show CDR1 as SGHTA and CDR2 as FQGNSA. Losses at the gene ends were 5 bases for V and 0 bases for J; bases not matched to a gene: 10. The CDR3 coding sequence is TGTGCCAGCAGCCTCGTAGCGGGGTCCTCGAGCACAGATACGCAGTATTTT. It translates to CASSLVAGSSSTDTQYF.

Points on this clonotype: Being one base from a much bigger clone, this may be a read error. The chain couples TRBV29-1 to TRBJ2-5; tentative D call: TRBD2 (6 bases). The CDR3 covers 16 residues. The germline gives CDR1 SQVTM, CDR2 ANQGSEA. The V and J ends lost 7 bases and 6 bases respectively, with 27 bases between them. Written as DNA, the CDR3 is TGCAGCGCCTCCTTGTGGGACGGGGGAGTCCAGCAGACCCAGTACTTC. This codes for CSASLWDGGVQQTQYF.

Note on this clonotype: A single base separates this from a much larger clone, so it may be a read error. This chain joins TRBV6-2 or TRBV6-3 and TRBJ2-5; no reliable D call. This CDR3 is 12 amino acids long. CDR1 and CDR2 from the germline V gene are MNHEY and SVGEGT. DNA for the CDR3: TGTGTCAGCAGTGATTCCCAAGAGACCCAGTACTTC. Translated: CVSSDSQETQYF.

The chain carries TRBV5-1 and TRBJ2-2; D is undetermined. Trimming cost V 6 bases and J 3 bases, with 12 bases left between them. The length of the CDR3 is 14 residues. Germline V gene lookup returns CDR1 SGHRS and CDR2 YFSETQ. Here the CDR3 DNA reads TGCGCCAGCAAACCAGCCTCCTACACCGGGGAGCTGTTTTTT. It yields the protein CASKPASYTGELFF. Complete variable domain (other parts from reference TRBV5-1 and TRBJ2-2): KAGVTQTPRYLIKTRGQQVTLSCSPISGHRSVSWYQQTPGQGLQFLFEYFSETQRNKGNFPGRFSGRQFSNSRSEMNVSTLELGDSALYLCASKPASYTGELFFGEGSRLTVL.

The chain has TRBV7-2 and TRBJ2-3, with a weak D call TRBD2 (5 bases). V lost 6 bases and J 0 bases, leaving 13 bases between the germline ends. Germline CDR1 SGHTA, CDR2 FQGNSA. The CDR3 is 15 residues long. CDR3 amino acids: CASSPGSTSTDTQYF. The CDR3 DNA follows: TGTGCCAGCAGTCCGGGAAGCACTAGCACAGATACGCAGTATTTT.

The chain uses TRBV4-3 and TRBJ1-6; D unresolved. From germline, CDR1 is LGHNA and CDR2 YSLEER. CDR3 size: 16 residues. Trimming cost V 2 bases and J 6 bases, with 14 bases left between them. The CDR3 coding sequence is TGCGCCAGCAGCCAAAATCAACAGATATTTAATTCACCCCTCCACTTT. Amino acid sequence: CASSQNQQIFNSPLHF.

This clonotype was counted once. The chain is built from TRBV7-9 and TRBJ1-3, with a tentative D call TRBD1 (6 bases). The CDR3 contains 14 residues. Germline V lookup: CDR1 SEHNR, CDR2 FQNEAQ (reference sequence). The germline V and J ends were trimmed by 5 bases and 4 bases, with 12 bases remaining between them. CDR3 coding DNA: TGTGCCAGCAGCGCTTCTGGACAGGGAAACACCATATATTTT. Protein sequence: CASSASGQGNTIYF.

This clonotype turned up a few times. The chain links TRBV6-2 or TRBV6-3 to TRBJ2-5; D is uncertain. Germline lookup yields CDR1 MNHEY and CDR2 SVGEGT. Trimming pared 6 bases from V and 5 bases from J, leaving 13 bases between. The CDR3 contains 13 residues. The CDR3 loop is CASRELSEETQYF. The CDR3 bases are TGTGCCAGCAGGGAGCTATCGGAGGAGACCCAGTACTTC.

This clonotype was seen a few times. The V call is TRBV25-1, the J call TRBJ2-7; D might be TRBD1 (6 bases). The CDR3 consists of 16 residues. Germline CDR1 and CDR2: MGHDK and SYGVNS. V lost 1 base and J lost 0, with 13 bases in between. CDR3 sequence reads: CASSESWGPSSYEQYF. In DNA, the CDR3 is TGTGCCAGCAGTGAATCGTGGGGGCCCAGCTCCTACGAGCAGTACTTC.

V and J are TRBV7-7 and TRBJ2-7, with 7 bases identical to TRBD1. With V trimmed by 5 bases and J by 0 bases, 4 bases remained unmatched. Germline V gene data show CDR1 as SSHAT and CDR2 as FNYEAQ (reference sequence). CDR3 length equals 14 residues. The CDR3 reads CASSPGQASYEQYF. The CDR3 coding sequence is TGTGCCAGCAGCCCTGGACAGGCCTCCTACGAGCAGTACTTC.

The CDR3 protein is CAISDGASGGATQYF. The CDR3 region has the DNA TGTGCCATCAGTGACGGGGCTAGCGGGGGGGCGACCCAGTACTTC. The chain employs TRBV10-3 and TRBJ2-7; TRBD2 matches 12 bases. The end of the DNA fits TRBJ2-5 better, so the J call may be wrong. Germline V CDR1 and CDR2: ENHRY, SYGVKD. CDR3 length: 15 residues.

This clonotype has only a few counts. This chain links TRBV3-1 with TRBJ1-2; no clear D. The germline CDR1 and CDR2 sequences are LGHDT and YNNKEL (reference sequence). The CDR3 covers 13 residues. V was trimmed by 0 bases and J by 3 bases, leaving 5 bases between them. In DNA, the CDR3 is TGTGCCAGCAGCCAAGAAGCGGACTATGGCTACACCTTC. This translates into CASSQEADYGYTF.